These T cell receptor beta chains were read from a single sample in a study of shared clonotypes between healthy human individuals. Clones were read by immunoSEQ multiplex PCR, and TCRdb kept only the in-frame ones, dropping some. This repertoire shows around 510,000 clones, 95% to 96% found once; its top ten account for about 0.06%. Sequencing was carried out using naive CD4+ T cells sorted from blood. These receptor sequences come from a woman in her twenties or thirties in good health. Each CDR3 is given with its conserved first and last residue. Fields, in order: CDR3 length, D gene, V gene, J gene, clone size, CDR3 DNA, CDR3 protein. The D gene is left open where the match is weak. A row's size may be missing; if present it is once, few, many or a size class.

13	-	TRBV30	TRBJ1-1	-	TGTGCCTGGATTTCAGAAGGGAAACTTGAGGCTTTCTTT	CAWISEGKLEAFF
13	-	TRBV19	TRBJ1-1	-	TGTGCCAGTAGTATAAACAGGAACACTGAAGCTTTCTTT	CASSINRNTEAFF
13	-	TRBV10-3	TRBJ1-1	-	TGTGCCATCAGTGCCTGGGCCGAGACTGAAGCTTTCTTT	CAISAWAETEAFF
16	TRBD1	TRBV29-1	TRBJ2-1	-	TGCAGTGTGAATCAGGGGGCTTCGTTCGGTTACAATGAGCAGTTCTTC	CSVNQGASFGYNEQFF
13	-	TRBV10-1	TRBJ2-2	-	TGCGCCAGCAGTGAGTTGGGAACTGGGGAGCTGTTTTTT	CASSELGTGELFF
16	TRBD2	TRBV18	TRBJ2-7	-	TGTGCCAGCTCACCAAGTCCTAGCGGGAGGGTATACGAGCAGTACTTC	CASSPSPSGRVYEQYF
12	-	TRBV28	TRBJ2-7	once	TGTGCCAGCAGGTTTGAGGGGTACGAGCAGTACTTC	CASRFEGYEQYF
14	TRBD1	TRBV6-5	TRBJ2-7	-	TGTGCCAGCAGTTACGACAACAGGGGGTACGAGCAGTACTTC	CASSYDNRGYEQYF
14	-	TRBV5-1	TRBJ2-3	once	TGCGCCAGCAGATCTCACCGGACGGGCGATACGCAGTATTTT	CASRSHRTGDTQYF
16	-	TRBV7-9	TRBJ1-4	-	TGTGCCAGCAGCTTAGAAAGTAGGGCACTTCGAGAAAAACTGTTTTTT	CASSLESRALREKLFF
16	TRBD2	TRBV5-1	TRBJ2-1	-	TGCGCCAGCAGCTTGGTGGTGGGACTAGCGGGAGGGGAGCAGTTCTTC	CASSLVVGLAGGEQFF
15	-	TRBV2	TRBJ2-6	once	TGTGCCAGCACCGAAGTGGCGGCCGGGGCCAACGTCCTGACTTTC	CASTEVAAGANVLTF
16	TRBD1	TRBV7-8	TRBJ2-5	-	TGTGCCAGCAGCTTAGTGGCGGGACAGGGCCTGGAGACCCAGTACTTC	CASSLVAGQGLETQYF
14	-	TRBV28	TRBJ1-1	once	TGTGCCAGCAAAACGACAGGTACGGGGGGTGAAGCTTTCTTT	CASKTTGTGGEAFF
13	-	TRBV30	TRBJ1-5	few	TGTGCCTGGAGCGCTAAGATAGATCAGCCCCAGCATTTT	CAWSAKIDQPQHF
17	-	TRBV2	TRBJ2-7	-	TGTGCCAGCAGACCGCGAATAGGAACCGGTATACCTTACGAGCAGTACTTC	CASRPRIGTGIPYEQYF
14	TRBD1	TRBV18	TRBJ1-1	-	TGTGCCAGCTCCGCAGGCCACAGGGGCACTGAAGCTTTCTTT	CASSAGHRGTEAFF
14	-	TRBV7-9	TRBJ1-1	-	TGTGCCAGCAGCCCTAGCAAGTATGAGACTGAAGCTTTCTTT	CASSPSKYETEAFF
16	TRBD1	TRBV19	TRBJ1-2	-	TGTGCCAGTAGTATAGACCGAGGGGGCCATGCGAGTGGCTACACCTTC	CASSIDRGGHASGYTF
14	-	TRBV5-1	TRBJ1-5	-	TGCGCCAGCAGCCCCGGGACGGGGAATCAGCCCCAGCATTTT	CASSPGTGNQPQHF
13	-	TRBV18	TRBJ2-1	-	TGTGCCAGCTCACAGGAGAGGGGCTATGAGCAGTTCTTC	CASSQERGYEQFF
14	TRBD2	TRBV6-9	TRBJ2-7	-	TGTGCCAGCAGACACGGGACTAGACCATACGAGCAGTACTTC	CASRHGTRPYEQYF
18	-	TRBV4-1	TRBJ2-7	-	TGCGCCAGCAGCCACCCTGCCGACGGAAAAGCACTTTACTACGAGCAGTACTTC	CASSHPADGKALYYEQYF
16	-	TRBV28	TRBJ1-5	-	TGTGCCAGCAACCGCTGGGGGAAGTATAGCAATCAGCCCCAGCATTTT	CASNRWGKYSNQPQHF
12	-	TRBV28	TRBJ1-5	-	TGTGCCAGCAGTTTAGTGGATCAGCCCCAGCATTTT	CASSLVDQPQHF
14	-	TRBV19	TRBJ2-7	few	TGTGCCAGTAGTATGGTTCCGTCCAGGGGAGAGCAGTACTTC	CASSMVPSRGEQYF
15	TRBD2	TRBV27	TRBJ2-3	-	TGTGCCAGCAGTTTGGCGGGAGTGAGATCAGATACGCAGTATTTT	CASSLAGVRSDTQYF
13	-	TRBV27	TRBJ1-1	-	TGTGCCAGCAGTTTATTTGGGGGAACTGAAGCTTTCTTT	CASSLFGGTEAFF
17	TRBD2	TRBV7-9	TRBJ2-1	-	TGTGCCAGCAGCTTAGCGCGGGGAGGGGTAATCGTAAATGAGCAGTTCTTC	CASSLARGGVIVNEQFF
15	-	TRBV7-2	TRBJ2-7	-	TGTGCCAGCAGCCGCTACGAGGGAGGATCCTACGAGCAGTACTTC	CASSRYEGGSYEQYF
15	TRBD2	TRBV10-2	TRBJ2-7	-	TGCGCCAGCAGTGAGTCGGCGGCTAGCGGGAGGGAGCAGTACTTC	CASSESAASGREQYF
14	TRBD2	TRBV19	TRBJ2-3	-	TGTGCCAGTAGCGGGAGGCGAGACACAGATACGCAGTATTTT	CASSGRRDTDTQYF
15	-	TRBV5-6	TRBJ2-5	-	TGTGCCAGCGCTAGACGGTCGGGGTGGCCGGAGACCCAGTACTTC	CASARRSGWPETQYF
12	-	TRBV2	TRBJ1-6	-	TGTGCCAGCACTCGCAGGGATTCACCCCTCCACTTT	CASTRRDSPLHF
12	-	TRBV2	TRBJ2-1	once	TGTGCCAGCAGAGGAGGACGCCATAAGCAGTTCTTC	CASRGGRHKQFF
14	TRBD2	TRBV7-9	TRBJ2-7	-	TGTGCCAGCAGCTTCCCCAGCGGGGGATACGAGCAGTACTTC	CASSFPSGGYEQYF
15	-	TRBV5-4	TRBJ1-2	-	TGTGCCAGCAGCTTGGCCGGAAGACAGATCTATGGCTACACCTTC	CASSLAGRQIYGYTF
15	TRBD1	TRBV5-1	TRBJ1-2	-	TGCGCCAGCAGCGTTACTTCGGGACAGGGATATGGCTACACCTTC	CASSVTSGQGYGYTF
14	-	TRBV5-1	TRBJ2-5	-	TGCGCCAGCAGCACGCGACAGCCACAAGAGACCCAGTACTTC	CASSTRQPQETQYF
15	-	TRBV18	TRBJ2-7	-	TGTGCCAGCTCACCTACAAAGCTCACGTCCTACGAGCAGTACTTC	CASSPTKLTSYEQYF
14	-	TRBV19	TRBJ2-7	-	TGTGCCAGTAGCCTACAAGCCAACGCCTACGAGCAGTACTTC	CASSLQANAYEQYF
16	TRBD1	TRBV28	TRBJ2-7	-	TGTGCCAGCAGTCCCCCGGGGACAGGGGGCATTGCCGAGCAGTACTTC	CASSPPGTGGIAEQYF
15	-	TRBV30	TRBJ2-3	-	TGTGCCTGGAGTGTACCGGGAACGCGGGGAGATACGCAGTATTTT	CAWSVPGTRGDTQYF
15	-	TRBV2	TRBJ2-6	once	TGTGCCAGCGTGACCGGGGACCCTGGGGCCAACGTCCTGACTTTC	CASVTGDPGANVLTF
13	-	TRBV5-1	TRBJ1-1	-	TGCGCCAGCAGCCCCGAGGGAGGCACTGAAGCTTTCTTT	CASSPEGGTEAFF
15	-	TRBV6-5	TRBJ1-3	-	TGTGCCAGCAGCCCCCCCCAACCCCGTGGAAACACCATATATTTT	CASSPPQPRGNTIYF
15	TRBD1	TRBV28	TRBJ2-7	-	TGTGCCAGCAGTTTACTCGGGACAGGGGGTGGTCGGCAGTACTTC	CASSLLGTGGGRQYF
14	-	TRBV10-2	TRBJ1-2	-	TGCGCCAGCAGTGATGGGGTGACAGTCGATGGCTACACCTTC	CASSDGVTVDGYTF
13	-	TRBV19	TRBJ1-2	few	TGTGCCAGTACGGGCAACCCGACTCGTGGCTACACCTTC	CASTGNPTRGYTF
15	TRBD1	TRBV4-1	TRBJ2-5	-	TGCGCCAGCAGCCAACCGGGGACAGGGAAGGAGACCCAGTACTTC	CASSQPGTGKETQYF
17	TRBD2	TRBV5-4	TRBJ2-2	once	TGTGCCAGCGGCAAACTAGCGGGAGGGCTGGGAACCGGGGAGCTGTTTTTT	CASGKLAGGLGTGELFF
16	-	TRBV27	TRBJ1-1	once	TGTGCCAGCAGTTTATTGGGGCCAGGGGAATTTACTGAAGCTTTCTTT	CASSLLGPGEFTEAFF
12	-	TRBV29-1	TRBJ1-1	-	TGCAGCGTGACAGAGCTTTCCGCTGAAGCTTTCTTT	CSVTELSAEAFF